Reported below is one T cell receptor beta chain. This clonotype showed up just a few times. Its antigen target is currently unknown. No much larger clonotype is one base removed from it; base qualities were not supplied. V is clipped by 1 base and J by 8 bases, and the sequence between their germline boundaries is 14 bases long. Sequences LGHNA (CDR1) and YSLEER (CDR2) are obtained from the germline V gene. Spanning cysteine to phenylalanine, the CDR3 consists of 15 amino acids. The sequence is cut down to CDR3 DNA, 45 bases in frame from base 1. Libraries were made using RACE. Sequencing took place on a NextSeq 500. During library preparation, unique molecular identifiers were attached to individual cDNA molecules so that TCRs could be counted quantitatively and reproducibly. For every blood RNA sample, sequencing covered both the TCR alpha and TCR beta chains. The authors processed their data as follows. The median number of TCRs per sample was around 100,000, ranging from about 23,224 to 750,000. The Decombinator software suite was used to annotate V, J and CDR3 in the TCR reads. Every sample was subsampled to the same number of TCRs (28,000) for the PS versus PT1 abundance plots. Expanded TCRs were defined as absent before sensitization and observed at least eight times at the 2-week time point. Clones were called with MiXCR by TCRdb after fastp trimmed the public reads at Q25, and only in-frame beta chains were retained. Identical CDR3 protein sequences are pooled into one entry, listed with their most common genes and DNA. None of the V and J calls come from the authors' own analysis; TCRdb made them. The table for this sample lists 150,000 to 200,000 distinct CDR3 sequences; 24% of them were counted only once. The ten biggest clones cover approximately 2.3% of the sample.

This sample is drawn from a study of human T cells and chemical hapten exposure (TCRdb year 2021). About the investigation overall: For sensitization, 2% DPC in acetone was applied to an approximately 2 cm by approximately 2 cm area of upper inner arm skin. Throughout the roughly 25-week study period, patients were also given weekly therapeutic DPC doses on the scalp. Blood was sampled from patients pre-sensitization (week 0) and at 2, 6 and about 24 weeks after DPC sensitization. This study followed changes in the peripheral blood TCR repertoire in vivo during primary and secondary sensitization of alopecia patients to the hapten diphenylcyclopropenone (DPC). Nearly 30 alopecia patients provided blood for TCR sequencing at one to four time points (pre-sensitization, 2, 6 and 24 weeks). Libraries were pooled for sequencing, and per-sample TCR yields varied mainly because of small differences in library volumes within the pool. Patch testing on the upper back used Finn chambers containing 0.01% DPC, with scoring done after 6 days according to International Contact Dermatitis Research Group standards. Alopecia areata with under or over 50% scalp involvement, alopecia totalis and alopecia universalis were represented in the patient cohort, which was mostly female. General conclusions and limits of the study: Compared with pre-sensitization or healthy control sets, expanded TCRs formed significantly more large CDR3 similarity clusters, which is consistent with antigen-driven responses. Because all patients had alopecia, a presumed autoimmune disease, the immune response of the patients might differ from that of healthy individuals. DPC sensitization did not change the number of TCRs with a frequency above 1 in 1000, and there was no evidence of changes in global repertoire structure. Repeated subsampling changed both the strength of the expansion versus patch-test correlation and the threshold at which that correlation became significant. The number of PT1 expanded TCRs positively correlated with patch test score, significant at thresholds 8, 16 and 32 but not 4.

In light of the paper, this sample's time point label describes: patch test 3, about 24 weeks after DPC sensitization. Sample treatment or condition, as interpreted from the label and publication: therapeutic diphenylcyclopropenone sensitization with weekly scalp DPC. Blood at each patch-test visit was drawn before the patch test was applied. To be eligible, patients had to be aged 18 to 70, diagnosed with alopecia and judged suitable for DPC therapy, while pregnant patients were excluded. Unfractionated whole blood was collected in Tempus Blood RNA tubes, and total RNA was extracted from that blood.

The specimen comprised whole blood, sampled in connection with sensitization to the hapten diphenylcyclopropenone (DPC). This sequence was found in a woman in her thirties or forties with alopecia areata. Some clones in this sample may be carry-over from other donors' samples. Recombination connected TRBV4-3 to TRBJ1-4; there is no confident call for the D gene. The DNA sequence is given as TGCGCCAGCAGCCAAGGAACCTTGGGAGACGAAAAACTGTTTTTT. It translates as CASSQGTLGDEKLFF.